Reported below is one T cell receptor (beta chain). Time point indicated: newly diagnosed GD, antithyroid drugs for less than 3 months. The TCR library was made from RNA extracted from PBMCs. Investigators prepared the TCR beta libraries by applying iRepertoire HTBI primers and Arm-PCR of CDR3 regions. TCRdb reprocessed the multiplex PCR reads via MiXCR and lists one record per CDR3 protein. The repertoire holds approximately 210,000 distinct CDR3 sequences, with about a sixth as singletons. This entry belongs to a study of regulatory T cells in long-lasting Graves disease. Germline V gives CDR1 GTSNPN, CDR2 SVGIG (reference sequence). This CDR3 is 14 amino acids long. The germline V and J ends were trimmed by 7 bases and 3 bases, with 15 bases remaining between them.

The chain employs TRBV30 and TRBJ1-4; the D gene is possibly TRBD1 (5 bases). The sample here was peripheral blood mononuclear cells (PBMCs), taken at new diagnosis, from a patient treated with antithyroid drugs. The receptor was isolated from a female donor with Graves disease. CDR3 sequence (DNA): TGTGCCTTGAGCCCCCAGGGACCTAATGAAAAACTGTTTTTT. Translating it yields CALSPQGPNEKLFF.